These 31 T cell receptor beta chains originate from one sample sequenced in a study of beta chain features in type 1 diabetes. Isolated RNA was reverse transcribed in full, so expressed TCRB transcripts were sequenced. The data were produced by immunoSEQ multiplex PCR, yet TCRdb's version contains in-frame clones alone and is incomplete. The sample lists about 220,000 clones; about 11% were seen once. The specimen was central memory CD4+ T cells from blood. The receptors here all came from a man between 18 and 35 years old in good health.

CDR3 sequence (DNA): TGCAGCGTTGAGTTAGGACCGGGGGCCGGCACCTTC. It yields the protein CSVELGPGAGTF. The chain uses TRBV29-1 and TRBJ1-2; the D gene is possibly TRBD1 (6 bases). Between the trimmed V and J ends, which lost 3 bases and 13 bases, there was a span of 18 bases. This CDR3 region has 12 residues. Germline CDR1 SQVTM, CDR2 ANQGSEA.

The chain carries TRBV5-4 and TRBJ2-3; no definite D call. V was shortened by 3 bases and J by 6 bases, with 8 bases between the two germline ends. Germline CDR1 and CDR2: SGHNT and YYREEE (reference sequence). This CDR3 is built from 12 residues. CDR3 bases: TGTGCCAGCAGCTCATTATCGGATACGCAGTATTTT. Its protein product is CASSSLSDTQYF.

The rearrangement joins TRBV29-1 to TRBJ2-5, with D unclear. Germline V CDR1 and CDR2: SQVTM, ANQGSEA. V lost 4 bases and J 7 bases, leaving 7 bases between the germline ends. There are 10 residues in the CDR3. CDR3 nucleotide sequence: TGCAGCGTTGCCTTCGGGACCCAGTACTTC. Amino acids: CSVAFGTQYF.

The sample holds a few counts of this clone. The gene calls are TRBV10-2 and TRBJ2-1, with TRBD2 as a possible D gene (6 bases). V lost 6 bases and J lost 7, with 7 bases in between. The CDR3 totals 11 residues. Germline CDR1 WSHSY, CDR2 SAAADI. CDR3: CASSGRNEQFF. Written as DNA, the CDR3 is TGCGCCAGCAGCGGGAGAAATGAGCAGTTCTTC.

The CDR3: CASSQDDARPQYF. DNA for the CDR3: TGTGCCAGCAGCCAAGATGACGCCAGACCGCAGTACTTC. J is TRBJ2-7 and V is TRBV14; D unclear. Germline CDR1 and CDR2: SGHDN and FVKESK. The CDR3 spans 13 residues. Trimming cost V 0 bases and J 9 bases, with 12 bases left between them.

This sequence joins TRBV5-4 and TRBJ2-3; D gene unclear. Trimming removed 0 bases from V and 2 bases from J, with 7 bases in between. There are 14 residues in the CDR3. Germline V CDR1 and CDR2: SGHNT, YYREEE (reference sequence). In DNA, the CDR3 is TGTGCCAGCAGCTTGGCAGCTAACACAGATACGCAGTATTTT. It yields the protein CASSLAANTDTQYF.

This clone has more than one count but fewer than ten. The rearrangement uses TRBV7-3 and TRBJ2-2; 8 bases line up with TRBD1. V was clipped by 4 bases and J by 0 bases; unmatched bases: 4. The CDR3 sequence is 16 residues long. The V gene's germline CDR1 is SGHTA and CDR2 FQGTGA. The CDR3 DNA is TGTGCCAGCAGCTCAACAGGGGGTACGAACACCGGGGAGCTGTTTTTT. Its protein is CASSSTGGTNTGELFF. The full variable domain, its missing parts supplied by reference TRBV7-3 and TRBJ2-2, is GAGVSQTPSNKVTEKGKYVELRCDPISGHTALYWYRQSLGQGPEFLIYFQGTGAADDSGLPNDRFFAVRPEGSVSTLKIQRTERGDSAVYLCASSSTGGTNTGELFFGEGSRLTVL.

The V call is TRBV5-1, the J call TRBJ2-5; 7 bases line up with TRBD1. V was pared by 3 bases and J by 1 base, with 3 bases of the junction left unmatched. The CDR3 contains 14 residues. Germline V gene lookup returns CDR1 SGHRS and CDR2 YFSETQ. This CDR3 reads CASSSTGLQETQYF. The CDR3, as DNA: TGCGCCAGCAGCTCGACAGGGCTCCAAGAGACCCAGTACTTC.

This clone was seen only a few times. In DNA form, the CDR3 reads TGTGCCAGCAAGTGGTGGTTCCAAGAGACCCAGTACTTC. Translating gives CASKWWFQETQYF. The V and J genes are TRBV5-4 and TRBJ2-5; no reliable D call. Trimming pared 6 bases from V and 1 base from J, leaving 10 bases between. This CDR3 has 13 residues. Germline-derived CDR1 and CDR2 are SGHNT and YYREEE (reference sequence).

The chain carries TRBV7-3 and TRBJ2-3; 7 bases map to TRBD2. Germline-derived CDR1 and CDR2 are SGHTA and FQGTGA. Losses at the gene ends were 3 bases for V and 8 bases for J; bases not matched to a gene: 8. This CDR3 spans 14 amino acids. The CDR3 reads CASSFVGGPGTQYF. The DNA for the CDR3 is TGTGCCAGCAGCTTCGTGGGAGGGCCAGGTACGCAGTATTTT.

The CDR3 DNA follows: TGTGCCTGGAGTGGTGGGAGGGCCACAGATACGCAGTATTTT. It translates to CAWSGGRATDTQYF. The J gene is TRBJ2-3, the V gene TRBV30, with 7 bases matching TRBD2. Looked up from germline, CDR1 is GTSNPN and CDR2 is SVGIG (reference sequence). The CDR3 length is 14 residues. J gave up 2 bases and V 1 base, and 3 bases lay outside the gene matches.

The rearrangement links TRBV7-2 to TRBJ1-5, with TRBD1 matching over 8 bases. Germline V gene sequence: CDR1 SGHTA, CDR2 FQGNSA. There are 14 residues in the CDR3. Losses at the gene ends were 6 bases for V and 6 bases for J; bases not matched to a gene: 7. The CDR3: CASSVDRASQPQHF. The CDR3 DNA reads TGTGCCAGCAGTGTGGACAGGGCGAGTCAGCCCCAGCATTTT.

CDR3 loop: CASTHSGTSYNEQFF. The CDR3 DNA reads TGTGCCAGCACCCATAGCGGGACCTCCTACAATGAGCAGTTCTTC. The chain recombines TRBV9 with TRBJ2-1; 8 bases match TRBD2. The V segment lost 6 bases and the J segment 0 bases; nucleotides outside the gene matches: 5. The CDR3 consists of 15 residues. Germline CDR1 SGDLS, CDR2 YYNGEE.

CDR3 protein: CASSRHSGSEEQYF. In nucleotides, the CDR3 is TGTGCCAGCAGTCGTCATAGCGGGAGTGAAGAGCAGTACTTC. The chain joins TRBV5-4 to TRBJ2-7; 9 bases fit TRBD2. The CDR3 contains 14 residues. CDR1 and CDR2 from the germline V gene are SGHNT and YYREEE (reference sequence). Trimming cost V 5 bases and J 7 bases; bases outside gene matches: 10.

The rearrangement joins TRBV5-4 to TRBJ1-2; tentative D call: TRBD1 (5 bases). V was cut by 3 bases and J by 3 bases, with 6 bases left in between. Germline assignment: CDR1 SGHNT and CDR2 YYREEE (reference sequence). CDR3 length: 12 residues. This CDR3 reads CASSSGHYGYTF. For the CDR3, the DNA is TGTGCCAGCAGCTCGGGACACTATGGCTACACCTTC.

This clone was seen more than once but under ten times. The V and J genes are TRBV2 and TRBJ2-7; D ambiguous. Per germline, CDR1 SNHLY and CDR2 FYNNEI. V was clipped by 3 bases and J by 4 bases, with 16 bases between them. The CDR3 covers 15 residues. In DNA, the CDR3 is TGTGCCAGCAGTGAGGTAGTTAACTCCCCGTACGAGCAGTACTTC. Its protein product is CASSEVVNSPYEQYF.

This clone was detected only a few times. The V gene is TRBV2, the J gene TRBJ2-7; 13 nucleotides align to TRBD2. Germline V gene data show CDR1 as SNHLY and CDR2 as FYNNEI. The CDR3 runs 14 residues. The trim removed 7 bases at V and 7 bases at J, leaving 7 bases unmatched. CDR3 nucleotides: TGTGCCAGCACCGGGACTAGCGGGAATTTTGAGCAGTACTTC. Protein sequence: CASTGTSGNFEQYF.

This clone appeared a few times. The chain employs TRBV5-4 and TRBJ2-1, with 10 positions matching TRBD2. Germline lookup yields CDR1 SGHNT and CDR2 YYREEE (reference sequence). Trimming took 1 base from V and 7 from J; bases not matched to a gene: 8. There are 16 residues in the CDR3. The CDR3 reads CASSLPLAGVRNEQFF. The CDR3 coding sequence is TGTGCCAGCAGCTTGCCCCTAGCGGGAGTAAGAAATGAGCAGTTCTTC.

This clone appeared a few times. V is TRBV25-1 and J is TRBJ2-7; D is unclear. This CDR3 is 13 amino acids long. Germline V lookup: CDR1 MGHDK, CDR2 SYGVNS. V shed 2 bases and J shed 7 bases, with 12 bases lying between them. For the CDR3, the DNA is TGTGCCAGCAGTGAACCCCCACTTTCGGAGCAGTACTTC. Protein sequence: CASSEPPLSEQYF.

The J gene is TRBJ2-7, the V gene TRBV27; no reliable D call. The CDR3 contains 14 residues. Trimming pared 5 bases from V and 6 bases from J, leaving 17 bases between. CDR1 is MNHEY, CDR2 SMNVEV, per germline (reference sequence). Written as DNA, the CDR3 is TGTGCCAGCAGTGCCCGGGTCGGCCCCCTCGAGCAGTACTTC. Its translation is CASSARVGPLEQYF.

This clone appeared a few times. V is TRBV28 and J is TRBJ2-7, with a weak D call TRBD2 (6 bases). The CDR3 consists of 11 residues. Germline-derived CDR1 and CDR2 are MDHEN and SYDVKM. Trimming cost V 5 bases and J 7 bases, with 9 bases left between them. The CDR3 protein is CASSAGREQYF. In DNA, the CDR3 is TGTGCCAGCAGTGCAGGGAGGGAGCAGTACTTC.

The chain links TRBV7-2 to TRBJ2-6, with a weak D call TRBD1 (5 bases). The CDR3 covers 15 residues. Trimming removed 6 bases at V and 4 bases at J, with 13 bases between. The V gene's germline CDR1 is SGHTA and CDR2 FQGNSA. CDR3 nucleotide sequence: TGTGCCAGCAGTCCAGGGCTTTCCGGGGCCAACGTCCTGACTTTC. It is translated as CASSPGLSGANVLTF.

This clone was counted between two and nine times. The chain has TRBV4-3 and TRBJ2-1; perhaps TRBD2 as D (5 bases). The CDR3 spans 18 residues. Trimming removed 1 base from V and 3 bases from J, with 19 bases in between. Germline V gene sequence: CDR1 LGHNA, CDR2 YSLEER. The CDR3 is CASSQGLRGDSNYNEQFF. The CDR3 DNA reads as TGCGCCAGCAGCCAAGGGCTCCGGGGTGATTCGAACTACAATGAGCAGTTCTTC.

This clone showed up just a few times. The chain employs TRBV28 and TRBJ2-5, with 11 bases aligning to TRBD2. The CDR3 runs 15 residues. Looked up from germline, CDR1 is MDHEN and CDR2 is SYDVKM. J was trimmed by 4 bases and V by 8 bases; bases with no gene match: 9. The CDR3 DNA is TGTGCCAGCGGTCGTAGCGGGAGGGCCGGAGAGACCCAGTACTTC. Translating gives CASGRSGRAGETQYF.

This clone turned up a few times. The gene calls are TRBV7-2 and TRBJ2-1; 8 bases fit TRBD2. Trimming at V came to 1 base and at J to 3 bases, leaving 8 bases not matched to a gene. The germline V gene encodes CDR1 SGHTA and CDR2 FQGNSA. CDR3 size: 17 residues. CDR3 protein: CASSLDGTSGSYNEQFF. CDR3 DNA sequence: TGTGCCAGCAGCTTAGATGGCACTAGCGGCAGCTACAATGAGCAGTTCTTC.

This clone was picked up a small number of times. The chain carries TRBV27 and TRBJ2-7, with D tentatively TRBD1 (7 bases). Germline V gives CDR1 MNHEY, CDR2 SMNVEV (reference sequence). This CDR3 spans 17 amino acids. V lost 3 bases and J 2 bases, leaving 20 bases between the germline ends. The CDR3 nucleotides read TGTGCCAGCAGTTTGAAAGGAGGGGGACAGCTAGCCTACGAGCAGTACTTC. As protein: CASSLKGGGQLAYEQYF.

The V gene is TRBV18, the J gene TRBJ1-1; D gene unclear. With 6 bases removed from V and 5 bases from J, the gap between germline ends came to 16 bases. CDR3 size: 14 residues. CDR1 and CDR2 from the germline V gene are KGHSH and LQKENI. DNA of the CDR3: TGTGCCAGCTCCCCGCTAGCCTTAGATACTGAAGCTTTCTTT. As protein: CASSPLALDTEAFF.

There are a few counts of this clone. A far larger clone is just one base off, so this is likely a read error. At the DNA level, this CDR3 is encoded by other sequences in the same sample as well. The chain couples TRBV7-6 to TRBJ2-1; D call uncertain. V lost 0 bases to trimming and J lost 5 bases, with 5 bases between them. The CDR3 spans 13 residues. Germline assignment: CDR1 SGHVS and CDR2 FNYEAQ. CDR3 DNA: TGTGCCAGCAGCTTAGCGGAGAACAATGAGCAGTTCTTC. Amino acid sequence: CASSLAENNEQFF.

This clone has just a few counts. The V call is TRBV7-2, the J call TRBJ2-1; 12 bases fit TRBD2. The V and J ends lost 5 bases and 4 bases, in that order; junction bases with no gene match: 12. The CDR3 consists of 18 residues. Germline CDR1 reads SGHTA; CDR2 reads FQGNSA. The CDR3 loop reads CASSPTTSGSLLYNEQFF. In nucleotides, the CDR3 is TGTGCCAGCAGCCCAACGACTAGCGGGAGTTTGTTATACAATGAGCAGTTCTTC.

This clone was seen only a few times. The CDR3: CASRTALNTEAFF. Here the CDR3 DNA reads TGTGCCAGCAGGACGGCCTTGAACACTGAAGCTTTCTTT. The V call is TRBV2, the J call TRBJ1-1; no clear D gene. There are 13 residues in the CDR3. With 6 bases removed from V and 0 bases from J, the gap between germline ends came to 8 bases. CDR1 is SNHLY and CDR2 is FYNNEI in the germline V gene.

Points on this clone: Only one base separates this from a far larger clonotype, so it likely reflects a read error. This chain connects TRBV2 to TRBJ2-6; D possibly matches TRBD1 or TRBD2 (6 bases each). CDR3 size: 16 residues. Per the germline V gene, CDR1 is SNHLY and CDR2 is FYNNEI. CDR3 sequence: CASIRDTGGGANGLTF. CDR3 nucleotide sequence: TGTGCCAGCATCCGGGACACCGGGGGTGGGGCCAACGGCCTGACTTTC.